One TCR beta chain is described in this entry. This specimen belongs to a study of blood T cell repertoires in COVID-19. Study at large: The origin of the acute and convalescent COVID-19 samples was the United States, Italy and Spain. From T cells, B-cell-depleted T cells, or PBMCs came the material, which was cDNA or gDNA.

Source study methods: Estimation of nucleated cell counts relied on the amplification of reference gene primers. The method was immunoSEQ multiplex PCR; TCRdb's version includes in-frame clones alone and lacks a portion of them. V, J and clone size reflect that table, while D and trimming were determined from the DNA. The profile covers about 140,000 clones, with approximately 83% appearing a single time and about 8% taken by the ten largest. The V and J ends lost 1 base and 4 bases, in that order; junction bases with no gene match: 3. This CDR3 is built from 15 residues. CDR1 is SGHTS and CDR2 is YDEGEE in the germline V gene.

Sequencing input: peripheral blood. This receptor was identified in a human donor in a cohort sampled during active COVID-19. The chain couples TRBV5-8 to TRBJ2-2; the match to TRBD1 covers 8 bases. The CDR3 sequence: CASSLRQGSTGELFF. The DNA for the CDR3 is TGTGCCAGCAGCTTGAGACAGGGGAGCACCGGGGAGCTGTTTTTT. Full variable domain (remainder filled in from reference TRBV5-8 and TRBJ2-2): EAGVTQSPTHLIKTRGQQATLRCSPISGHTSVYWYQQALGLGLQFLLWYDEGEERNRGNFPPRFSGRQFPNYSSELNVNALELEDSALYLCASSLRQGSTGELFFGEGSRLTVL.